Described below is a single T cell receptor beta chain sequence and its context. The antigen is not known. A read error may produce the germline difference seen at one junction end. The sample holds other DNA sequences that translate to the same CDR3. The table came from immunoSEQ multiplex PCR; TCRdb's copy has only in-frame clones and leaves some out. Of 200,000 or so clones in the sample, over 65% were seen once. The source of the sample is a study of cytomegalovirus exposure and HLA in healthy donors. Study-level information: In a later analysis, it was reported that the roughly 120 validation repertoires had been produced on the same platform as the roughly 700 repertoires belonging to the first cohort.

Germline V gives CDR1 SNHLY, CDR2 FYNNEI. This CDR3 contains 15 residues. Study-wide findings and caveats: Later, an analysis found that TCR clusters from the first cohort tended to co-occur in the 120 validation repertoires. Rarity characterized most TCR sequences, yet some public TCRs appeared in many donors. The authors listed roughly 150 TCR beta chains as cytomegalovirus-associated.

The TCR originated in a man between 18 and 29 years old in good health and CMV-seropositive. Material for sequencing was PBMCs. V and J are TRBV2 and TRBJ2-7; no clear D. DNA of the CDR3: TGTGCTAGCAGTGAGAAGGCAGTAGCCTCCTACGAGCAGTACTTC. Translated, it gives CASSEKAVASYEQYF.